This passage covers 21 T cell receptor beta chains from one sample sequenced in a study of blood T cells in healthy people across ages. Combining a sample-barcoded 5' primer with a J-beta primer mix, a second PCR ran for 7 to 11 cycles. TCRdb reanalysed the 5' RACE reads using MiXCR and keeps one entry per CDR3 protein. The sample shows roughly 730,000 distinct CDR3 sequences, approximately 60% of them seen only once. The sample comprised blood. The receptor set was obtained from a man between 40 and 49 years old in good health.

The gene calls are TRBV11-2 and TRBJ2-1; D is perhaps TRBD1 (5 bases). Germline V gives CDR1 SGHAT, CDR2 FQNNGV. Trimming removed 1 base at V and 8 bases at J, with 18 bases between. There are 16 residues in the CDR3. The CDR3 coding sequence is TGTGCCAGCAGCTTAGGTCGGACACCTCGTCACGATGAGCAGTTCTTC. Translated: CASSLGRTPRHDEQFF.

This chain uses TRBV20-1 with TRBJ2-7, with TRBD2 matching over 9 bases. CDR1 is DFQATT and CDR2 is SNEGSKA in the germline V gene (reference sequence). The trim removed 2 bases at V and 0 bases at J, leaving 8 bases unmatched. This CDR3 region has 16 residues. The CDR3 DNA follows: TGCAGTGCTAGACCGGGACTAGCAGGAGGCTCCTACGAGCAGTACTTC. Its translation: CSARPGLAGGSYEQYF.

This clonotype was seen ten or more times. V is TRBV11-1 and J is TRBJ1-1; D gene ambiguous. There are 15 residues in the CDR3. Between the trimmed V and J ends, which lost 2 bases and 2 bases, there was a span of 12 bases. Per germline, CDR1 SGHAT and CDR2 FQDESV (reference sequence). This CDR3 reads CASSLMVAGNTEAFF. In DNA form, the CDR3 reads TGTGCCAGCAGCTTAATGGTCGCTGGAAACACTGAAGCTTTCTTT.

As to this clonotype: The junction departs from the called germline gene at one end, perhaps through a read error. This sequence joins TRBV12-3 or TRBV12-4 and TRBJ1-2, with D unclear. The CDR3 runs 13 residues. The CDR3 spells CASSLSANYGHTF. The CDR3 DNA reads TGTGCCAGCAGTTTATCGGCTAACTATGGCCACACCTTC.

This clonotype appeared a few times. In nucleotides, the CDR3 is TGCAGTGCTATCTATGGGGGGGTGACTGAAGCTTTCTTT. Its translation is CSAIYGGVTEAFF. This rearrangement joins TRBV20-1 to TRBJ1-1, with D maybe TRBD1 (5 bases). The germline gives CDR1 DFQATT, CDR2 SNEGSKA (reference sequence). The V end was cut by 4 bases, the J end by 5 bases, with 14 bases between. This CDR3 is 13 amino acids long.

Turning to this clonotype: One junction end disagrees with the germline gene, perhaps due to a read error. The V and J genes are TRBV6-1 and TRBJ1-2, with D tentatively TRBD1 (5 bases). This CDR3 spans 15 amino acids. Looked up from germline, CDR1 is MNHNS and CDR2 is SASEGT. CDR3 residues: CASSEPGRPNYGYTF. CDR3 DNA: TGTGCCAGTAGTGAACCGGGACGGCCTAACTATGGCTACACCTTC.

In nucleotides, the CDR3 is TGTGCCAGCATAGGCCCCAGGTGGGGCAATGAGCAGTTCTTC. Translation gives CASIGPRWGNEQFF. The chain couples TRBV6-1 to TRBJ2-1; D is unresolved. The germline gives CDR1 MNHNS, CDR2 SASEGT. Trimming removed 7 bases from V and 6 bases from J, with 16 bases in between. The CDR3 totals 14 residues.

The chain carries TRBV7-2 and TRBJ2-7, with a tentative D call TRBD1 (5 bases). V was cut by 2 bases and J by 2 bases, with 13 bases left in between. The CDR3 runs 15 residues. Germline lookup yields CDR1 SGHTA and CDR2 FQGNSA. The CDR3 region has the DNA TGTGCCAGCAGCTTATCACGACAGCCCACCTACGAGCAGTACTTC. It encodes CASSLSRQPTYEQYF.

The chain couples TRBV12-5 to TRBJ2-7; D gene ambiguous. V was pared by 7 bases and J by 2 bases, with 9 bases between. This CDR3 region has 12 residues. CDR1 is LGHNT, CDR2 FRNRAP, per germline. The CDR3: CASVLHPYEQYF. In DNA form, the CDR3 reads TGTGCTAGTGTCCTGCATCCCTACGAGCAGTACTTC.

The rearrangement uses TRBV12-3 or TRBV12-4 and TRBJ2-1; 8 bases match TRBD1. With V trimmed by 3 bases and J by 5 bases, 12 bases remained unmatched. CDR3 length: 17 amino acids. The CDR3: CASSLHLGQGFNNEQFF. DNA for the CDR3: TGTGCCAGCAGTTTGCACTTAGGACAGGGCTTTAACAATGAGCAGTTCTTC.

V usage is TRBV20-1 and J usage is TRBJ2-5; the D gene could be TRBD1 or TRBD2 (5 bases each). The CDR3 runs 12 residues. The germline V gene has CDR1 DFQATT and CDR2 SNEGSKA (reference sequence). CDR3: CRAATAEETQYF. Written as DNA, the CDR3 is TGCAGGGCAGCGACAGCGGAAGAGACCCAGTACTTC.

There are a few counts of this clonotype. This chain uses TRBV9 with TRBJ2-1, with D perhaps given as TRBD1 or TRBD2 (5 bases each). This CDR3 has 14 amino acids. CDR1 and CDR2 from the germline V gene are SGDLS and YYNGEE. Trimming pared 0 bases from V and 9 bases from J, leaving 13 bases between. As DNA, the CDR3 is TGTGCCAGCAGCGTAGGAGGCCTTGGGGGTGAGCAGTTCTTC. This sequence encodes CASSVGGLGGEQFF.

The table lists this clonotype with a few counts. J is TRBJ2-7 and V is TRBV10-3, with D unresolved. V was pared by 7 bases and J by 2 bases, with 15 bases between. The germline V gene encodes CDR1 ENHRY and CDR2 SYGVKD. This CDR3 has 14 amino acids. In nucleotides, the CDR3 is TGTGCCATCATGGAAGAACGGAGCCCCTACGAGCAGTACTTC. This codes for CAIMEERSPYEQYF.

The rearrangement links TRBV6-2 or TRBV6-3 to TRBJ2-7; the D is unclear. With 6 bases removed from V and 1 base from J, the gap between germline ends came to 10 bases. This CDR3 comprises 13 residues. Germline V gives CDR1 MNHEY, CDR2 SVGEGT. CDR3 residues: CASSFHISYEQYF. The CDR3 DNA sequence: TGTGCCAGCAGCTTCCACATTTCCTACGAGCAGTACTTC.

The sample holds one count of this clonotype. The chain couples TRBV29-1 to TRBJ2-5; D unclear. Per the germline V gene, CDR1 is SQVTM and CDR2 is ANQGSEA. The CDR3 is made up of 15 amino acids. V lost 2 bases, J lost 2 bases, and 15 bases lay in between. CDR3 nucleotide sequence: TGCAGCGTTGAAAATAGAAAGATGAATCAAGAGACCCAGTACTTC. As protein: CSVENRKMNQETQYF.

The gene calls are TRBV11-2 and TRBJ2-4; D unresolved. The DNA matches TRBJ2-7 better at its end, which makes the J call doubtful. This CDR3 comprises 13 residues. Germline V gene sequence: CDR1 SGHAT, CDR2 FQNNGV. CDR3 residues: CASSLDKTYEQYF. The CDR3 nucleotides are TGTGCCAGCAGCTTAGACAAAACCTACGAGCAGTACTTC.

The V call is TRBV5-1, the J call TRBJ2-7, with TRBD2 matching 13 bases. The junction had 8 bases not matched to a gene; V was cut back by 5 bases and J by 3 bases. CDR1 is SGHRS and CDR2 is YFSETQ in the germline V gene. The CDR3 sequence is 16 residues long. The CDR3 DNA reads TGCGCCAGCAGTTTCGGACTAGCGGGAGTACTCTACGAGCAGTACTTC. Residues: CASSFGLAGVLYEQYF.

The chain combines TRBV27 with TRBJ2-5, with 12 bases aligning to TRBD2. Germline loops: CDR1 MNHEY, CDR2 SMNVEV (reference sequence). After removal of 2 bases from V and 4 bases from J, the junction contained 5 bases not matched to a gene. The CDR3 has 16 residues. The CDR3 DNA sequence: TGTGCCAGCAGTTTACTGACTAGCGGGGGAGTAGAGACCCAGTACTTC. Translation gives CASSLLTSGGVETQYF.

The chain is built from TRBV28 and TRBJ2-7; D not certain. The CDR3 spans 13 residues. The germline gives CDR1 MDHEN, CDR2 SYDVKM. V lost 6 bases to trimming and J lost 2 bases, with 11 bases between them. The CDR3 sequence is CASRSDIPYEQYF. CDR3 nucleotides: TGTGCCAGCAGATCTGACATCCCCTACGAGCAGTACTTC.

The rearrangement uses TRBV28 and TRBJ2-7; D perhaps matches TRBD2 (6 bases). Looked up from germline, CDR1 is MDHEN and CDR2 is SYDVKM. The CDR3 runs to 16 residues. V was cut by 5 bases and J by 4 bases, with 21 bases left in between. CDR3 sequence: CASSPRLLAVKYEQYF. CDR3 bases: TGTGCCAGCAGTCCACGACTGTTAGCGGTTAAATACGAGCAGTACTTC.

V and J are TRBV20-1 and TRBJ1-5, with D possibly TRBD1 on 6 matching bases. Trimming pared 2 bases from V and 3 bases from J, leaving 11 bases between. The CDR3 totals 14 residues. Germline CDR1 DFQATT, CDR2 SNEGSKA (reference sequence). CDR3 in amino acids: CSARRQEINQPQHF. CDR3 coding DNA: TGCAGTGCTAGAAGACAGGAGATCAATCAGCCCCAGCATTTT.